The present TCR beta chain was sequenced within a study of blood T cell repertoires in COVID-19. Study summary: The study drew acute and convalescent COVID-19 samples from the United States, Italy and Spain.

Libraries were prepared by immunoSEQ multiplex PCR; TCRdb keeps only in-frame clonotypes and omits some of them. The data hold 150,000 to 200,000 clones, with around 86% observed a single time. Between the trimmed V and J ends, which lost 0 bases and 8 bases, there was a span of 6 bases. Germline values: CDR1 WNHNN, CDR2 SYGVQD (reference sequence). CDR3 length equals 12 residues. The material sequenced was peripheral blood. The chain recombines TRBV10-1 with TRBJ2-3; D remains unclear. The TCR originated in a man between 65 and 80 years old with acute or convalescent COVID-19. The CDR3 region is CASSESPGTQYF. In nucleotides, the CDR3 is TGCGCCAGCAGTGAGTCCCCGGGTACGCAGTATTTT.